This passage covers 21 T cell receptor beta chains from one sample sequenced in a study of T cell repertoires in cytomegalovirus infection. TCRdb ran MiXCR on the reads and lists one entry per CDR3 protein. This table has about 830,000 distinct CDR3 sequences, about 31% appearing once. The antigens these receptors bind are not known. Sequenced here: cultured CD8+ T cells from PBMCs, sampled from culture after CMV antigen stimulation. The receptors here all came from a human donor in good health (CMV status not recorded). Some clones in this sample may be carry-over from other donors' samples.

The V and J genes are TRBV9 and TRBJ2-7, with D perhaps TRBD1 or TRBD2 (5 bases each). V lost 4 bases, J lost 7 bases, and 21 bases lay in between. Germline V lookup: CDR1 SGDLS, CDR2 YYNGEE. The CDR3 consists of 15 residues. The CDR3 region has the DNA TGTGCCAGCAGCCCCTTAGAGGGACCACCTACGGAGCAGTACTTC. Protein sequence: CASSPLEGPPTEQYF. Filled out from reference TRBV9 and TRBJ2-7, the complete variable domain reads DSGVTQTPKHLITATGQRVTLRCSPRSGDLSVYWYQQSLDQGLQFLIQYYNGEERAKGNILERFSAQQFPDLHSELNLSSLELGDSALYFCASSPLEGPPTEQYFGPGTRLTVT.

This clonotype was recorded a few times. This sequence joins TRBV27 and TRBJ1-2, with TRBD1 as a possible D gene (6 bases). CDR1 and CDR2 (germline): MNHEY, SMNVEV (reference sequence). This CDR3 is built from 12 residues. Trimming took 10 bases from V and 3 from J, leaving 12 bases between them. DNA for the CDR3: TGTGCCACCTACAGGGTAGACTATGGCTACACCTTC. Encoded protein: CATYRVDYGYTF.

V usage is TRBV7-9 and J usage is TRBJ2-7, with D maybe TRBD1 (5 bases). The CDR3 is made up of 14 amino acids. Trimming stripped 5 bases from V and 7 bases from J, with 18 bases between. Germline lookup yields CDR1 SEHNR and CDR2 FQNEAQ (reference sequence). Written as DNA, the CDR3 is TGTGCCAGCAGCCCCTTGCAGGGCCCTAGTGAGCAGTACTTC. Encoded protein: CASSPLQGPSEQYF.

The chain couples TRBV24-1 to TRBJ2-2; TRBD2 might be the D (5 bases). Germline CDR1 reads KGHDR; CDR2 reads SFDVKD. This CDR3 is 14 amino acids long. V lost 5 bases and J 3 bases, leaving 9 bases between the germline ends. The CDR3 sequence is CATSVDSDTGELFF. CDR3 sequence (DNA): TGTGCCACCAGTGTTGATAGCGACACCGGGGAGCTGTTTTTT.

The rearrangement uses TRBV27 and TRBJ2-3; TRBD2 aligns across 13 bases. CDR1 and CDR2 from the germline V gene are MNHEY and SMNVEV (reference sequence). Unmatched junction bases numbered 10, after V lost 6 bases and J lost 4 bases. The CDR3 covers 17 residues. In DNA, the CDR3 is TGTGCCAGCAGCCAATTGACTAGCGGGGGGCCGGCAGATACGCAGTATTTT. Its protein product is CASSQLTSGGPADTQYF.

The V gene is TRBV6-6, the J gene TRBJ2-1, with 10 bases identical to TRBD1. Germline V CDR1 and CDR2: MNHNY, SVGAGI (reference sequence). The CDR3 sequence is 13 residues long. With 11 bases clipped from V and 6 bases from J, the junction kept 7 bases outside the gene matches. DNA for the CDR3: TGTGCCGGCCGGGACAGGGGTGGCAATGAGCAGTTCTTC. It encodes CAGRDRGGNEQFF.

The rearrangement uses TRBV5-4 and TRBJ2-1; D not resolved. The germline gives CDR1 SGHNT, CDR2 YYREEE (reference sequence). The CDR3 length is 14 residues. Trimming removed 1 base from V and 6 bases from J, with 11 bases in between. The DNA for the CDR3 is TGTGCCAGCAGCTTGCCCGACGGTACCAATGAGCAGTTCTTC. Translated, it gives CASSLPDGTNEQFF.

The V gene is TRBV6-8, the J gene TRBJ2-4, with TRBD1 matching 8 bases. The V gene end was trimmed by 3 bases and the J gene end by 12 bases; junction bases not matched to a gene: 7. Germline CDR1 reads MNHGY; CDR2 reads SAAAGT. This CDR3 has 13 residues. The CDR3 DNA reads TGTGCCAGCAGTTATTTTCAACAGGGGGATCAGTACTTC. Its translation is CASSYFQQGDQYF.

Ten or more counts support this clonotype. CDR3: CASSLSQGAPNYGYTF. The CDR3, as DNA: TGTGCCAGCAGCTTAAGTCAAGGAGCTCCTAACTATGGCTACACCTTC. This rearrangement joins TRBV7-2 to TRBJ1-2, with D unresolved. This CDR3 region has 16 residues. CDR1 is SGHTA and CDR2 is FQGNSA in the germline V gene. V dropped 2 bases and J dropped 0 bases, with 13 bases sitting between them.

The rearrangement joins TRBV10-2 to TRBJ2-5, with D uncertain. CDR1 and CDR2 (germline): WSHSY, SAAADI. V was clipped by 1 base and J by 3 bases, with 9 bases between them. This CDR3 comprises 14 residues. CDR3 loop: CASSEYEWKETQYF. The CDR3 DNA sequence: TGCGCCAGCAGTGAGTATGAGTGGAAAGAGACCCAGTACTTC.

This clonotype was picked up a small number of times. The chain joins TRBV19 to TRBJ1-2, with unresolved D. The CDR3 extends over 14 amino acids. Trimming shortened V by 1 base and J by 4 bases, and 10 bases separated the two germline ends. Germline loops: CDR1 LNHDA, CDR2 SQIVND (reference sequence). This CDR3 reads CASSIGSVGYGYTF. Here the CDR3 DNA reads TGTGCCAGTAGTATAGGTTCGGTCGGCTATGGCTACACCTTC.

The sample holds many counts of this clonotype. The V and J genes are TRBV6-2 or TRBV6-3 and TRBJ2-3; D gene uncertain. V was cut by 2 bases and J by 3 bases, with 3 bases left in between. Germline V gene lookup returns CDR1 MNHEY and CDR2 SVGEGT. This CDR3 is 12 amino acids long. Here the CDR3 reads CASSYGTDTQYF. Here the CDR3 DNA reads TGTGCCAGCAGTTACGGGACAGATACGCAGTATTTT.

This chain joins TRBV6-6 and TRBJ1-2, with D perhaps matching TRBD1 (6 bases). Trimming cost V 2 bases and J 7 bases, with 20 bases left between them. CDR1 and CDR2 from the germline V gene are MNHNY and SVGAGI (reference sequence). The CDR3 runs 16 residues. CDR3 sequence: CASSYNAGALNPGYTF. The CDR3 coding sequence is TGTGCCAGCAGTTACAACGCGGGGGCGCTTAATCCTGGCTACACCTTC.

The chain couples TRBV19 to TRBJ2-3; 7 bases match TRBD2. Germline V gene data show CDR1 as LNHDA and CDR2 as SQIVND (reference sequence). V lost 5 bases, J lost 7 bases, and 9 bases stayed unmatched. The CDR3 spans 14 residues. This CDR3 reads CASSVRDYWYTQYF. The DNA for the CDR3 is TGTGCCAGTAGTGTTCGGGACTACTGGTATACGCAGTATTTT.

This clonotype came up many times. J is TRBJ2-7 and V is TRBV7-9; D is uncertain. The CDR3 loop spans 12 amino acids. Per germline, CDR1 SEHNR and CDR2 FQNEAQ (reference sequence). Trimming removed 3 bases from V and 2 bases from J, with 5 bases in between. The CDR3, as DNA: TGTGCCAGCAGCTTCGGCCCCTACGAGCAGTACGTC. The encoded protein is CASSFGPYEQYV.

The V and J genes are TRBV29-1 and TRBJ2-1; D is unclear. CDR3 length: 12 amino acids. The V gene lost 6 bases and the J gene lost 5 bases, with 11 bases spanning the gap. CDR1 and CDR2 (germline): SQVTM, ANQGSEA. The CDR3 sequence is CSVWTVHNEQFF. The CDR3 coding sequence is TGCAGCGTGTGGACGGTTCACAATGAGCAGTTCTTC.

The chain recombines TRBV9 with TRBJ2-2; D is undetermined. CDR3 length: 16 amino acids. The V and J ends lost 6 bases and 1 base respectively, with 16 bases between them. The germline CDR1 and CDR2 sequences are SGDLS and YYNGEE. The CDR3 DNA sequence: TGTGCCAGCAACCAACACCCAGGCTGGAACACCGGGGAGCTGTTTTTT. Residues: CASNQHPGWNTGELFF.

There are a few counts of this clonotype. This chain uses TRBV19 with TRBJ1-4; no clear D. CDR3 size: 12 residues. Deletions cut 1 base from V and 9 bases from J, with 6 bases between. Per the germline V gene, CDR1 is LNHDA and CDR2 is SQIVND (reference sequence). In DNA form, the CDR3 reads TGTGCCAGTAGTATAGCGGCGAAAAAACTGTTTTTT. Protein: CASSIAAKKLFF.

Details on this clonotype: Germline is not matched at one junction end, which may reflect a read error. The V gene is TRBV7-8, the J gene TRBJ2-2; a weak D match, TRBD1 (6 bases). This CDR3 spans 15 amino acids. The germline V gene has CDR1 SGHVS and CDR2 FQNEAQ. The CDR3 loop is CTSSLFGRGPGELFF. The CDR3 nucleotides are TGTACCAGCAGCTTATTCGGCAGGGGTCCCGGGGAGCTGTTTTTT.

CDR3 protein: CASNSRGYGNTIYF. DNA for the CDR3: TGTGCCAGCAACTCGCGGGGTTATGGAAACACCATATATTTT. The chain is built from TRBV6-2 or TRBV6-3 and TRBJ1-3, with D uncertain. V lost 7 bases, J lost 3 bases, and 13 bases lay in between. The CDR3 sequence is 14 residues long. Germline lookup yields CDR1 MNHEY and CDR2 SVGEGT.

The chain is built from TRBV6-5 and TRBJ1-2; D uncertain. CDR1 MNHEY and CDR2 SVGAGI come from the germline V gene. The length of the CDR3 is 13 residues. V gave up 8 bases and J gave up 1 base, with 11 bases separating them. The CDR3 is CASQGGDNYGYTF. In DNA form, the CDR3 reads TGTGCCAGCCAAGGCGGGGATAACTATGGCTACACCTTC.